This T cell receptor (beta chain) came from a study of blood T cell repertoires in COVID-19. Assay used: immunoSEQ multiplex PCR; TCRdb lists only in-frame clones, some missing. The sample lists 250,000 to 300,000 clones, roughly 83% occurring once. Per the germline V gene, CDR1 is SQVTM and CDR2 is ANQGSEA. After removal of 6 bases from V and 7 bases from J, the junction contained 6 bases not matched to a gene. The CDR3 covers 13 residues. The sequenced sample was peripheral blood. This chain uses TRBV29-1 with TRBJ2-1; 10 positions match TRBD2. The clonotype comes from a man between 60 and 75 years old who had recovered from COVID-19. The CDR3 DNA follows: TGCAGCGTACTGCTAGCGGGAGAGAATGAGCAGTTCTTC. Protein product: CSVLLAGENEQFF.